The 8 T cell receptor beta chains in this list originate from one sample, sequenced in a study of cytomegalovirus exposure and HLA in healthy donors. PCR involved 60 Vbeta and 13 Jbeta primers. Clones were sequenced by immunoSEQ multiplex PCR, and TCRdb holds only the in-frame ones, with some missing. This table holds approximately 140,000 clones, about 71% found once. What was sequenced was PBMCs. The source of these receptors is a woman between 55 and 75 years old in good health and CMV-seropositive.

J is TRBJ1-3 and V is TRBV18; TRBD1 aligns across 7 bases. Germline loops: CDR1 KGHSH, CDR2 LQKENI. Unmatched junction bases numbered 7, after V lost 4 bases and J lost 4 bases. This CDR3 is built from 15 residues. CDR3 coding DNA: TGTGCCAGCTCACGAGGGGGCTCCCCCGGAAACACCATATATTTT. Its protein is CASSRGGSPGNTIYF.

The chain recombines TRBV18 with TRBJ1-5, with no clear D. V gave up 3 bases and J gave up 0 bases, with 6 bases separating them. The CDR3 covers 14 residues. CDR1 and CDR2 from the germline V gene are KGHSH and LQKENI. The CDR3 is CASSPLDSNQPQHF. CDR3 sequence (DNA): TGTGCCAGCTCACCTCTAGATAGCAATCAGCCCCAGCATTTT.

The J gene is TRBJ2-1, the V gene TRBV29-1; D is possibly TRBD1 (5 bases). The CDR3 is 12 residues long. Germline V gives CDR1 SQVTM, CDR2 ANQGSEA. The V end was cut by 7 bases, the J end by 1 base, with 8 bases between. The CDR3 bases are TGCAGCGCAGGGATTTCCTACAATGAGCAGTTCTTC. It translates to CSAGISYNEQFF.

This clone was seen more than once but under ten times. The chain is built from TRBV5-5 and TRBJ1-5; 8 bases match TRBD1. Germline V gives CDR1 SGHKS, CDR2 YYEKEE (reference sequence). The CDR3 runs to 14 residues. The V gene end was trimmed by 2 bases and the J gene end by 7 bases; junction bases not matched to a gene: 5. CDR3 DNA sequence: TGTGCCAGCAGCTTCGGACAGGGCTGGCAGCCCCAGCATTTT. It translates to CASSFGQGWQPQHF.

This sequence joins TRBV5-1 and TRBJ1-1, with 10 bases aligning to TRBD1. Germline V lookup: CDR1 SGHRS, CDR2 YFSETQ. V shed 4 bases and J 3 bases; nucleotides not matched to a gene: 3. The CDR3 spans 14 residues. CDR3 DNA: TGCGCCAGCAGCCCCGGGACAGGGGACACTGAAGCTTTCTTT. Its protein product is CASSPGTGDTEAFF.

This chain links TRBV5-1 with TRBJ2-1, with 9 positions matching TRBD1. Germline V gives CDR1 SGHRS, CDR2 YFSETQ. CDR3 length equals 15 residues. V shed 2 bases, J shed 7 bases, and the junction held 7 bases outside the gene matches. In nucleotides, the CDR3 is TGCGCCAGCAGCTTCGGGACAGGGAGTTCGAATGAGCAGTTCTTC. This gives the protein CASSFGTGSSNEQFF.

DNA of the CDR3: TGTGCGGGCGGGCGGGGGCCAGCTCTTAACACCGGGGAGCTGTTTTTT. It yields the protein CAGGRGPALNTGELFF. V gene TRBV7-9 combines with J gene TRBJ2-2, with a weak D call TRBD2 (7 bases). The CDR3 is made up of 16 amino acids. Germline-derived CDR1 and CDR2 are SEHNR and FQNEAQ (reference sequence).

The rearrangement links TRBV7-9 to TRBJ1-6, with D possibly matching TRBD1 (5 bases). The CDR3 is 14 residues long. Trimming removed 5 bases from V and 5 bases from J, with 10 bases in between. Germline loops: CDR1 SEHNR, CDR2 FQNEAQ (reference sequence). The CDR3 DNA reads TGTGCCAGCAGCGCCGGGACTGATAATTCACCCCTCCACTTT. This encodes CASSAGTDNSPLHF.